Below, 4 T cell receptor beta chains from the same sample are listed, as sequenced in a study of high-grade serous ovarian cancer treatment subgroups. The tumor samples were collected prior to definitive surgery or chemotherapy. Method: immunoSEQ multiplex PCR; TCRdb's copy keeps in-frame clones and lacks some. The sample lists about 15,000 clones, roughly 90% occurring once. The specimen was tumor tissue. The receptors come from a human donor with high-grade serous ovarian cancer.

The V gene is TRBV18, the J gene TRBJ2-6; D not certain. CDR3 length equals 14 residues. CDR1 KGHSH and CDR2 LQKENI come from the germline V gene. V gave up 2 bases and J gave up 2 bases, with 4 bases separating them. The CDR3 here is CASSPKAGANVLTF. Here the CDR3 DNA reads TGTGCCAGCTCACCAAAGGCTGGGGCCAACGTCCTGACTTTC.

This clone was observed once. The chain uses TRBV14 and TRBJ2-6; D unclear. The length of the CDR3 is 12 residues. V was cut by 4 bases and J by 7 bases, with 5 bases left in between. From germline, CDR1 is SGHDN and CDR2 FVKESK. The CDR3 region is CASSPPANVLTF. CDR3 nucleotide sequence: TGTGCCAGCAGCCCCCCAGCCAACGTCCTGACTTTC.

The chain uses TRBV6-6 and TRBJ2-7; D call uncertain. Trimming removed 3 bases from V and 2 bases from J, with 14 bases in between. Looked up from germline, CDR1 is MNHNY and CDR2 is SVGAGI (reference sequence). The CDR3 is made up of 15 amino acids. The CDR3: CASSYRVVSTYEQYF. The CDR3 DNA reads TGTGCCAGCAGTTATCGTGTGGTTTCAACCTACGAGCAGTACTTC.

The rearrangement uses TRBV30 and TRBJ1-3; D gene unclear. Trimming stripped 0 bases from V and 1 base from J, with 10 bases between. Germline V CDR1 and CDR2: GTSNPN, SVGIG (reference sequence). The CDR3 has 15 residues. The DNA of the CDR3 is TGTGCCTGGAGTGTACGTCGCCTTTCTGGAAACACCATATATTTT. It codes for CAWSVRRLSGNTIYF.